A single sample gave rise to the 32 T cell receptor beta chains below, sequenced in a study of siplizumab effects on memory and regulatory T cells. The repertoire was sequenced with immunoSEQ multiplex PCR; TCRdb's copy has only in-frame clones and lacks some. The sample contains about 100,000 clones, more than 90% of which appear only once. Sequenced input: CD4+ T cells sorted from blood. These receptor sequences come from a human donor in good health.

About this clone: The junction differs from germline at one of its ends, possibly a read error. This chain connects TRBV29-1 to TRBJ2-5; D is ambiguous. The CDR3 is 13 amino acids. The germline V gene has CDR1 SQVTM and CDR2 ANQGSEA. The CDR3 bases are TGCAGCGTTGCTAGGACGGAGCAAGAGGCCCAGTACTTC. It codes for CSVARTEQEAQYF.

V is TRBV4-1 and J is TRBJ2-7; D may match TRBD1 or TRBD2 (6 bases each). The germline V and J ends were trimmed by 3 bases and 2 bases, with 26 bases remaining between them. The CDR3 is 19 residues long. Germline assignment: CDR1 MGHRA and CDR2 YSYEKL. The CDR3 spells CASSHNGRGRREDPYEQYF. Here the CDR3 DNA reads TGCGCCAGCAGCCACAACGGCCGGGGGCGCAGGGAGGATCCCTACGAGCAGTACTTC.

The chain combines TRBV11-2 with TRBJ2-3; the D gene could be TRBD1 or TRBD2 (6 bases each). Germline CDR1 is SGHAT and CDR2 is FQNNGV. This CDR3 has 15 amino acids. Between the trimmed V and J ends, which lost 3 bases and 0 bases, there was a span of 10 bases. The CDR3 sequence: CASSFWGASTDTQYF. CDR3 in DNA: TGTGCCAGCAGCTTTTGGGGGGCTAGCACAGATACGCAGTATTTT. Full variable domain (missing parts from reference TRBV11-2 and TRBJ2-3): EAGVAQSPRYKIIEKRQSVAFWCNPISGHATLYWYQQILGQGPKLLIQFQNNGVVDDSQLPKDRFSAERLKGVDSTLKIQPAKLEDSAVYLCASSFWGASTDTQYFGPGTRLTVL.

This chain joins TRBV12-5 and TRBJ2-2, with D uncertain. V shed 6 bases and J shed 5 bases, with 13 bases lying between them. CDR1 and CDR2 from the germline V gene are LGHNT and FRNRAP. The CDR3 runs to 14 residues. As DNA, the CDR3 is TGTGCTAGTGGCCCCCTCTCGTTTACCGGGGAGCTGTTTTTT. Its translation: CASGPLSFTGELFF. Full variable domain (missing parts from reference TRBV12-5 and TRBJ2-2): DARVTQTPRHKVTEMGQEVTMRCQPILGHNTVFWYRQTMMQGLELLAYFRNRAPLDDSGMPKDRFSAEMPDATLATLKIQPSEPRDSAVYFCASGPLSFTGELFFGEGSRLTVL.

The rearrangement uses TRBV7-9 and TRBJ2-1; D is unresolved. V was cut by 5 bases and J by 5 bases, with 1 base left in between. This CDR3 has 10 amino acids. CDR1 and CDR2 (germline): SEHNR, FQNEAQ (reference sequence). CDR3 sequence: CASSHNEQFF. CDR3 coding DNA: TGTGCCAGCAGCCACAATGAGCAGTTCTTC.

The chain's CDR3 is CASTLASSTDTQYF. The DNA of the CDR3 is TGTGCCAGCACCTTAGCGAGTAGCACAGATACGCAGTATTTT. V usage is TRBV2 and J usage is TRBJ2-3; D possibly corresponds to TRBD2 (5 bases). Germline values: CDR1 SNHLY, CDR2 FYNNEI. The CDR3 contains 14 residues. V was shortened by 7 bases and J by 0 bases, with 11 bases between the two germline ends. The variable domain in full, completed from reference TRBV2 and TRBJ2-3, reads EPEVTQTPSHQVTQMGQEVILRCVPISNHLYFYWYRQILGQKVEFLVSFYNNEISEKSEIFDDQFSVERPDGSNFTLKIRSTKLEDSAMYFCASTLASSTDTQYFGPGTRLTVL.

The chain combines TRBV10-3 with TRBJ2-3, with a tentative D call TRBD2 (6 bases). Germline CDR1 ENHRY, CDR2 SYGVKD. The CDR3 runs to 14 residues. V was trimmed by 6 bases and J by 0 bases, leaving 10 bases between them. The DNA for the CDR3 is TGTGCCATCAGGGGACTTACTAGCACAGATACGCAGTATTTT. It specifies CAIRGLTSTDTQYF.

The gene calls are TRBV10-3 and TRBJ1-5; 8 positions match TRBD1. With V trimmed by 2 bases and J by 7 bases, 7 bases remained unmatched. This CDR3 is built from 15 residues. Germline V gives CDR1 ENHRY, CDR2 SYGVKD. CDR3 sequence: CAISEPGQGGQPQHF. DNA of the CDR3: TGTGCCATCAGTGAGCCCGGACAGGGTGGGCAGCCCCAGCATTTT.

This clone turned up a few times. V usage is TRBV7-2 and J usage is TRBJ1-2; 8 nucleotides agree with TRBD1. CDR3 length: 15 amino acids. V shed 4 bases and J 4 bases; nucleotides not matched to a gene: 8. Germline CDR1 is SGHTA and CDR2 is FQGNSA. The CDR3 loop reads CASSSGQGSSYGYTF. The CDR3 DNA reads as TGTGCCAGCAGCTCAGGACAGGGTTCTAGCTATGGCTACACCTTC. Using reference TRBV7-2 and TRBJ1-2 for the parts outside the CDR3, the full variable domain is GAGVSQSPSNKVTEKGKDVELRCDPISGHTALYWYRQSLGQGLEFLIYFQGNSAPDKSGLPSDRFSAERTGGSVSTLTIQRTQQEDSAVYLCASSSGQGSSYGYTFGSGTRLTVV.

The rearrangement uses TRBV5-1 and TRBJ1-1; possibly TRBD1 for D (5 bases). Trimming removed 3 bases at V and 1 base at J, with 10 bases between. The length of the CDR3 is 14 residues. CDR1 and CDR2 (germline): SGHRS, YFSETQ. The CDR3 nucleotides read TGCGCCAGCAGCTCCGGACAAAAGAACACTGAAGCTTTCTTT. This encodes CASSSGQKNTEAFF.

The chain employs TRBV5-4 and TRBJ1-6; D gene ambiguous. CDR1 SGHNT and CDR2 YYREEE come from the germline V gene (reference sequence). V shed 1 base and J shed 6 bases, with 2 bases lying between them. The CDR3 sequence is 12 residues long. CDR3: CASSLTNSPLHF. The CDR3 DNA sequence: TGTGCCAGCAGCTTGACTAATTCACCCCTCCACTTT.

This rearrangement joins TRBV4-1 to TRBJ2-5; D tentatively reads TRBD1 or TRBD2 (5 bases each). V was trimmed by 0 bases and J by 4 bases, leaving 15 bases between them. Looked up from germline, CDR1 is MGHRA and CDR2 is YSYEKL. The CDR3 contains 16 residues. CDR3 DNA: TGCGCCAGCAGCCAAGATTTTCACAGGAGGCTAGAGACCCAGTACTTC. This encodes CASSQDFHRRLETQYF.

The chain carries TRBV6-1 and TRBJ1-2, with a possible D match to TRBD1 (6 bases). Trimming removed 6 bases at V and 4 bases at J, with 18 bases between. The CDR3 runs to 15 residues. Looked up from germline, CDR1 is MNHNS and CDR2 is SASEGT. The CDR3 here is CASSPFRDTGYGYTF. In DNA, the CDR3 is TGTGCCAGCAGCCCGTTCCGGGACACGGGCTATGGCTACACCTTC.

A few counts support this clone. This chain joins TRBV2 and TRBJ1-3; the D gene is possibly TRBD1 (5 bases). CDR1 and CDR2 (germline): SNHLY, FYNNEI. CDR3 length: 14 residues. V dropped 5 bases and J dropped 8 bases, with 16 bases sitting between them. CDR3 nucleotides: TGTGCCAGCAGTTTCAGGACTGTGGGGGACACCATATATTTT. As protein: CASSFRTVGDTIYF.

The genes are TRBV5-4 and TRBJ2-3, with D tentatively TRBD2 (7 bases). This CDR3 has 18 residues. Germline V gives CDR1 SGHNT, CDR2 YYREEE (reference sequence). V shed 4 bases and J shed 3 bases, with 24 bases lying between them. In nucleotides, the CDR3 is TGTGCCAGCAGCGAGGAGGGGCGCGGGGGCCCCTCTACAGATACGCAGTATTTT. Translated: CASSEEGRGGPSTDTQYF.

CDR3 amino acids: CATSGRDRGTDTQYF. The CDR3 DNA is TGTGCCACCAGCGGCCGGGACAGGGGAACAGATACGCAGTATTTT. The chain is built from TRBV15 and TRBJ2-3; TRBD1 aligns across 10 bases. This CDR3 has 15 residues. V was clipped by 5 bases and J by 3 bases; unmatched bases: 5. Germline CDR1 and CDR2: LNHNV and YYDKDF (reference sequence). Variable domain in full (rest from reference TRBV15 and TRBJ2-3): DAMVIQNPRYQVTQFGKPVTLSCSQTLNHNVMYWYQQKSSQAPKLLFHYYDKDFNNEADTPDNFQSRRPNTSFCFLDIRSPGLGDTAMYLCATSGRDRGTDTQYFGPGTRLTVL.

The V gene is TRBV7-6, the J gene TRBJ2-2; 8 bases match TRBD1. J lost 3 bases, V lost 2 bases, and 8 bases had no gene match. This CDR3 contains 17 residues. Germline V CDR1 and CDR2: SGHVS, FNYEAQ. This CDR3 is CASSLSPTGVDTGELFF. In DNA, the CDR3 is TGTGCCAGCAGCTTAAGCCCGACAGGGGTGGACACCGGGGAGCTGTTTTTT.

The gene calls are TRBV7-2 and TRBJ2-2, with D perhaps matching TRBD2 (5 bases). The CDR3 spans 16 residues. V was trimmed by 6 bases and J by 0 bases, leaving 14 bases between them. Looked up from germline, CDR1 is SGHTA and CDR2 is FQGNSA. CDR3 DNA sequence: TGTGCCAGCAGTAAGCTCGGACTGGCGAACACCGGGGAGCTGTTTTTT. Protein product: CASSKLGLANTGELFF.

The CDR3 DNA sequence: TGTGCCAGCAGTAACCCGCTATTGGATTCCTACAATGAGCAGTTCTTC. It encodes CASSNPLLDSYNEQFF. V is TRBV2 and J is TRBJ2-1; D gene uncertain. CDR1 is SNHLY and CDR2 is FYNNEI in the germline V gene. The CDR3 loop spans 16 amino acids. V was cut by 5 bases and J by 1 base, with 15 bases left in between.

The rearrangement links TRBV29-1 to TRBJ1-6; D call uncertain. V gave up 2 bases and J gave up 8 bases, with 10 bases separating them. This CDR3 has 13 residues. Germline V gene sequence: CDR1 SQVTM, CDR2 ANQGSEA. This CDR3 reads CSVEQYADSPLHF. The CDR3 DNA is TGCAGCGTTGAACAGTACGCGGATTCACCCCTCCACTTT.

This clone was seen only once. CDR3 bases: TGCAGTGCTAGAGTGGCAGGAGAGCAGTACTTC. Protein product: CSARVAGEQYF. The V and J genes are TRBV20-1 and TRBJ2-7; D is undetermined. Germline V gene sequence: CDR1 DFQATT, CDR2 SNEGSKA (reference sequence). This CDR3 is 11 amino acids long. Trimming removed 1 base at V and 7 bases at J, with 8 bases between.

The chain has TRBV6-1 and TRBJ2-3; no reliable D call. CDR1 MNHNS and CDR2 SASEGT come from the germline V gene. This CDR3 region has 11 residues. Trimming took off 5 bases at V and 2 bases at J, with 2 bases between the two ends. CDR3 sequence: CASSHTDTQYF. CDR3 in DNA: TGTGCCAGCAGTCACACAGATACGCAGTATTTT.

V and J are TRBV9 and TRBJ2-1; 7 bases line up with TRBD2. The CDR3 consists of 18 residues. V gave up 4 bases and J gave up 2 bases; unmatched junction bases: 15. Germline V gene sequence: CDR1 SGDLS, CDR2 YYNGEE. CDR3 sequence (DNA): TGTGCCAGCAGCCCAAAGTGGGGGGGGACTGAACCCTACAATGAGCAGTTCTTC. Translation gives CASSPKWGGTEPYNEQFF.

V and J are TRBV7-2 and TRBJ2-2, with D unclear. V was trimmed by 5 bases and J by 6 bases, leaving 10 bases between them. This CDR3 comprises 13 residues. Germline values: CDR1 SGHTA, CDR2 FQGNSA. The DNA for the CDR3 is TGTGCCAGCAGCGGAATGATCCCCGGGGAGCTGTTTTTT. Translated: CASSGMIPGELFF.

This clone was seen just once. This rearrangement joins TRBV7-2 to TRBJ2-3, with 12 bases lining up with TRBD2. The CDR3 contains 16 residues. CDR1 and CDR2 (germline): SGHTA, FQGNSA. The ends lost 1 base at V and 5 bases at J; junction bases unmatched: 4. The CDR3 region is CASSLGTSGEGDTQYF. The CDR3, as DNA: TGTGCCAGCAGCTTAGGGACTAGCGGGGAGGGAGATACGCAGTATTTT.

V and J are TRBV11-2 and TRBJ2-5; D may match TRBD1 or TRBD2 (6 bases each). Germline assignment: CDR1 SGHAT and CDR2 FQNNGV. This CDR3 has 13 residues. V lost 5 bases and J lost 2, with 9 bases in between. The CDR3 region has the DNA TGTGCCAGCAGCCCGGGGGCGCAAGAGACCCAGTACTTC. It specifies CASSPGAQETQYF. Using reference TRBV11-2 and TRBJ2-5 for the parts outside the CDR3, the full variable domain is EAGVAQSPRYKIIEKRQSVAFWCNPISGHATLYWYQQILGQGPKLLIQFQNNGVVDDSQLPKDRFSAERLKGVDSTLKIQPAKLEDSAVYLCASSPGAQETQYFGPGTRLLVL.

This clone was seen a handful of times. The rearrangement joins TRBV6-4 to TRBJ2-3; 7 bases align to TRBD1. The CDR3 runs 15 residues. V dropped 6 bases and J dropped 1; count of bases not matched to a gene: 7. The V gene's germline CDR1 is MRHNA and CDR2 SNTAGT. The CDR3 nucleotides are TGTGCCAGCAGCCCGAGACAGGGACGCACAGATACGCAGTATTTT. Its protein is CASSPRQGRTDTQYF.

The V gene is TRBV11-2, the J gene TRBJ2-1; TRBD2 matches at 13 bases. The length of the CDR3 is 17 residues. Germline CDR1 and CDR2: SGHAT and FQNNGV. V shed 7 bases, J shed 4 bases, and the junction held 10 bases outside the gene matches. This chain's CDR3 is CASTPGLAGKGYNEQFF. The DNA for the CDR3 is TGTGCCAGCACCCCGGGACTAGCGGGGAAGGGATACAATGAGCAGTTCTTC.

The chain recombines TRBV5-4 with TRBJ2-4; 9 bases align to TRBD2. CDR1 SGHNT and CDR2 YYREEE come from the germline V gene (reference sequence). The trim removed 4 bases at V and 8 bases at J, leaving 4 bases unmatched. The CDR3 length is 13 residues. The CDR3 protein is CASSLAGPDIQYF. DNA of the CDR3: TGTGCCAGCAGCCTAGCGGGGCCGGACATTCAGTACTTC.

V gene TRBV7-2 combines with J gene TRBJ2-7, with 7 bases aligning to TRBD1. Germline V gene sequence: CDR1 SGHTA, CDR2 FQGNSA. The V gene end was trimmed by 5 bases and the J gene end by 1 base; junction bases not matched to a gene: 8. The CDR3 is 15 residues long. The CDR3 bases are TGTGCCAGCAGCCCGGGACAGCAATTATCCTACGAGCAGTACTTC. The encoded protein is CASSPGQQLSYEQYF.

The CDR3 protein is CASSGWTGGLVRLFF. CDR3 nucleotides: TGTGCCAGCAGTGGATGGACAGGGGGCTTGGTAAGACTGTTTTTT. The rearrangement links TRBV6-1 to TRBJ1-4; 11 bases align to TRBD1. CDR3 size: 15 residues. The germline V gene encodes CDR1 MNHNS and CDR2 SASEGT. The V and J ends lost 4 bases and 13 bases, in that order; junction bases with no gene match: 11.

The V and J genes are TRBV29-1 and TRBJ1-1; D not resolved. The germline V gene encodes CDR1 SQVTM and CDR2 ANQGSEA. This CDR3 is built from 14 residues. Trimming took 4 bases from V and 1 from J, leaving 13 bases between them. The CDR3 here is CSVGIFTGNTEAFF. CDR3 bases: TGCAGCGTTGGAATATTTACGGGGAACACTGAAGCTTTCTTT.